What follows describes a single TCR beta chain. The data belong to a study of technical replicates of blood from several donors. V lost 6 bases to trimming and J lost 3 bases; unmatched junction nucleotides: 11. In germline, CDR1 is SGHVS, CDR2 FNYEAQ. The CDR3 consists of 16 residues. The assay was immunoSEQ multiplex PCR, and TCRdb's table has in-frame clones only and misses some. Of around 50,000 clones listed, around 94% were seen once; the top ten hold 0.2% to 0.25%. Material: T cells isolated from PBMCs. This TCR came from a human donor in good health. The rearrangement joins TRBV7-6 to TRBJ1-5; 7 nucleotides align to TRBD1. The CDR3 DNA follows: TGTGCCAGCAGTCTTATACCGGGACAGTTCAATCAGCCCCAGCATTTT. Residues: CASSLIPGQFNQPQHF.